The rows below give T cell receptor beta chains drawn from one sample of a study of blood T cells in healthy people across ages. TCRdb re-called the 5' RACE reads with MiXCR, one entry per CDR3 protein. The sample holds about 780,000 distinct CDR3 sequences, 20% to 30% seen once. These data were likewise used in another study, on T cells of mothers and their children.

Sequenced: blood. The receptor source for this set is a boy aged 5-17 years in good health. Each CDR3 is given with its conserved first and last residue. Each record gives: clone size, J gene, V gene, D gene, CDR3 length, CDR3 DNA, CDR3 protein. A D gene is named only where the DNA matches it firmly. Only part of the rows carry a size: once, few, many, or a class if the clone is expanded.

clone_size: -
j_call: TRBJ2-7
v_call: TRBV4-1
d_call: TRBD2
cdr3_length: 18
cdr3_nt: TGCGCCAGCAGCCACGGGTGGACTAGCGGGGGGTCGTCCTACGAGCAGTACTTC
cdr3_aa: CASSHGWTSGGSSYEQYF

clone_size: many
j_call: TRBJ2-1
v_call: TRBV29-1
d_call: -
cdr3_length: 10
cdr3_nt: TGCAGCGTTGCAGCGCCTGAGCAGTTCTTC
cdr3_aa: CSVAAPEQFF

clone_size: -
j_call: TRBJ2-3
v_call: TRBV29-1
d_call: -
cdr3_length: 15
cdr3_nt: TGCAGCGTTGAAGACGGAGCTACTAGCACAGATACGCAGTATTTT
cdr3_aa: CSVEDGATSTDTQYF

clone_size: few
j_call: TRBJ2-1
v_call: TRBV15
d_call: TRBD1
cdr3_length: 14
cdr3_nt: TGTGCCACCAGCAGAGGACAGGGGTACAATGAGCAGTTCTTC
cdr3_aa: CATSRGQGYNEQFF

clone_size: -
j_call: TRBJ1-1
v_call: TRBV7-6
d_call: TRBD1
cdr3_length: 18
cdr3_nt: TGTGCCAGCAGCCAACAGCCTGGGACAGGGGGCGGAAACACTGAAGCTTTCTTT
cdr3_aa: CASSQQPGTGGGNTEAFF

clone_size: -
j_call: TRBJ2-3
v_call: TRBV12-3/TRBV12-4
d_call: -
cdr3_length: 17
cdr3_nt: TGTGCCAGCAGCCCTGCGGTGGCCGGTGGGAGCACAGATACGCAGTATTTT
cdr3_aa: CASSPAVAGGSTDTQYF

clone_size: once
j_call: TRBJ2-3
v_call: TRBV7-3
d_call: TRBD2
cdr3_length: 15
cdr3_nt: TGTGCCAGCAGCTCTAGCGGGGCCACGGGGGATACGCAGTATTTT
cdr3_aa: CASSSSGATGDTQYF

clone_size: -
j_call: TRBJ2-7
v_call: TRBV27
d_call: TRBD1
cdr3_length: 16
cdr3_nt: TGTGCCAGCAGCCCCCGAGGGGGACAGGCCATCTACGAGCAGTACTTC
cdr3_aa: CASSPRGGQAIYEQYF

clone_size: few
j_call: TRBJ1-5
v_call: TRBV11-3
d_call: -
cdr3_length: 17
cdr3_nt: TGTGCCAGCAGCTTAGGAGGAGGCAAATGCCTATATCAGCCCCAGCATTTT
cdr3_aa: CASSLGGGKCLYQPQHF

clone_size: few
j_call: TRBJ2-2
v_call: TRBV7-9
d_call: -
cdr3_length: 14
cdr3_nt: TGTGCCAGCAGCTTAGAGCTTGAGTCCGGGGAGCTGTTTTTT
cdr3_aa: CASSLELESGELFF

clone_size: -
j_call: TRBJ1-1
v_call: TRBV4-1
d_call: -
cdr3_length: 11
cdr3_nt: TGCGCCAGCAGCCAAGAGGGCGAAGCTTTCTTT
cdr3_aa: CASSQEGEAFF

clone_size: few
j_call: TRBJ2-3
v_call: TRBV4-1
d_call: -
cdr3_length: 16
cdr3_nt: TGCGCCAGCAGCCAAAACCCGCAGGGAGGCTCAGATACGCAGTATTTT
cdr3_aa: CASSQNPQGGSDTQYF

clone_size: few
j_call: TRBJ2-3
v_call: TRBV12-5
d_call: -
cdr3_length: 15
cdr3_nt: TGTGCTAGTGGTTTGGTCGGCGGGACCACAGATACGCAGTATTTT
cdr3_aa: CASGLVGGTTDTQYF

clone_size: -
j_call: TRBJ2-5
v_call: TRBV11-2
d_call: -
cdr3_length: 13
cdr3_nt: TGTGCCAGCAGTCCCGCCCTAAAAGAGACCCAGTACTTC
cdr3_aa: CASSPALKETQYF

clone_size: -
j_call: TRBJ1-1
v_call: TRBV20-1
d_call: -
cdr3_length: 14
cdr3_nt: TGCAGTGCTAGAGGTCTTGCGGGGAACACTGAAGCTTTCTTT
cdr3_aa: CSARGLAGNTEAFF

clone_size: -
j_call: TRBJ1-4
v_call: TRBV25-1
d_call: -
cdr3_length: 18
cdr3_nt: TGTGCCAGCAGTGAATATACGATCCTCGGGGCGACTAATGAAAAACTGTTTTTT
cdr3_aa: CASSEYTILGATNEKLFF